These 15 T cell receptor beta chains were all obtained from the same sample, sequenced in a study of CD8+ T cells in alopecia areata. Treatment noted: oral pan-JAK inhibitor, 5-10 mg twice daily. Reverse transcription of extracted RNA yielded cDNA, which provided the sequencing template. The method was immunoSEQ multiplex PCR; TCRdb's version includes in-frame clones alone and lacks a portion of them. The sample includes around 140,000 clones, 45% to 60% of them seen just once. The material was CD8+ T cells sorted from blood, obtained at week 4, from a patient treated with tofacitinib. The origin of the receptors is a human donor with alopecia areata.

V gene TRBV7-8 combines with J gene TRBJ2-1; the D gene is possibly TRBD2 (5 bases). Germline V gene sequence: CDR1 SGHVS, CDR2 FQNEAQ. The CDR3 is made up of 11 amino acids. The V and J ends lost 8 bases and 5 bases respectively, with 7 bases between them. CDR3 DNA sequence: TGTGCCAGCCAACTAGACAATGAGCAGTTCTTC. Amino acids: CASQLDNEQFF.

By share of the sample, this clone is medium-sized. The V and J genes are TRBV5-1 and TRBJ2-7; TRBD1 aligns across 10 bases. The CDR3 is made up of 14 amino acids. With 4 bases clipped from V and 4 bases from J, the junction kept 5 bases outside the gene matches. Germline V gene sequence: CDR1 SGHRS, CDR2 YFSETQ. The chain's CDR3 is CASSQGQGKYEQYF. CDR3 in DNA: TGCGCCAGCAGCCAGGGACAGGGGAAGTACGAGCAGTACTTC. Together with reference TRBV5-1 and TRBJ2-7, the CDR3 gives the full variable domain: KAGVTQTPRYLIKTRGQQVTLSCSPISGHRSVSWYQQTPGQGLQFLFEYFSETQRNKGNFPGRFSGRQFSNSRSEMNVSTLELGDSALYLCASSQGQGKYEQYFGPGTRLTVT.

The rearrangement joins TRBV2 to TRBJ2-4; D possibly matches TRBD1 or TRBD2 (5 bases each). Germline V lookup: CDR1 SNHLY, CDR2 FYNNEI. V lost 2 bases and J 3 bases, leaving 17 bases between the germline ends. The CDR3 extends over 17 amino acids. The CDR3 nucleotides are TGTGCCAGCAGTGAAAGGGGTCAGCGGACCAACAAAAACATTCAGTACTTC. This gives the protein CASSERGQRTNKNIQYF.

V and J are TRBV10-3 and TRBJ2-5, with TRBD2 identical over 15 bases. J was trimmed by 4 bases and V by 3 bases; bases with no gene match: 12. This CDR3 comprises 19 residues. Germline CDR1 ENHRY, CDR2 SYGVKD. CDR3 region: CAISDLRGLAGGRGETQYF. The CDR3 DNA is TGTGCCATCAGTGACCTCAGGGGACTAGCGGGGGGCCGGGGAGAGACCCAGTACTTC.

On this clone: The sample carries other DNA sequences with the same CDR3. The chain is built from TRBV5-1 and TRBJ2-7; D unclear. This CDR3 comprises 12 residues. Germline CDR1 SGHRS, CDR2 YFSETQ. Trimming took off 0 bases at V and 3 bases at J, with 4 bases between the two ends. The CDR3 here is CASSLEDYEQYF. Written as DNA, the CDR3 is TGCGCCAGCAGCTTGGAGGACTACGAGCAGTACTTC.

This rearrangement joins TRBV25-1 to TRBJ2-7, with D perhaps TRBD1 or TRBD2 (5 bases each). Trimming took off 0 bases at V and 1 base at J, with 13 bases between the two ends. The germline gives CDR1 MGHDK, CDR2 SYGVNS. This CDR3 region has 16 residues. The CDR3 nucleotides are TGTGCCAGCAGTGAATATGGGGGTGAGGGTTCCTACGAGCAGTACTTC. It specifies CASSEYGGEGSYEQYF.

The chain uses TRBV4-3 and TRBJ2-5; D tentatively fits TRBD1 or TRBD2 (6 bases each). CDR1 LGHNA and CDR2 YSLEER come from the germline V gene. V lost 5 bases and J lost 4, with 11 bases in between. There are 13 residues in the CDR3. CDR3 DNA sequence: TGCGCCAGCAGCGAAGGGGGAGGAGAGACCCAGTACTTC. It codes for CASSEGGGETQYF.

The rearrangement joins TRBV6-5 to TRBJ1-5; D gene ambiguous. Germline loops: CDR1 MNHEY, CDR2 SVGAGI. Trimming removed 2 bases at V and 1 base at J, with 6 bases between. The CDR3 runs 14 residues. The CDR3 nucleotides are TGTGCCAGCAGTTACGGGCAGAGCAATCAGCCCCAGCATTTT. Encoded protein: CASSYGQSNQPQHF.

The chain carries TRBV4-3 and TRBJ2-7, with D possibly called TRBD1 or TRBD2 (5 bases each). Germline assignment: CDR1 LGHNA and CDR2 YSLEER. The ends were cut back, 4 bases at V and 2 bases at J, with 18 bases in the middle. This CDR3 contains 16 residues. The CDR3, as DNA: TGCGCCAGCAGCCCCGAGGGCGACAGCCTGACCTACGAGCAGTACTTC. Its protein product is CASSPEGDSLTYEQYF.

Regarding this clone: A single base separates this from a much larger clone, so it may be a read error. The chain carries TRBV7-9 and TRBJ1-2, with unresolved D. Germline values: CDR1 SEHNR, CDR2 FQNEAQ (reference sequence). V was pared by 1 base and J by 8 bases, with 2 bases between. The CDR3 is 10 amino acids. DNA for the CDR3: TGTGCCAGCAGCTTAGTCGGCTACACCTTC. It specifies CASSLVGYTF.

This rearrangement joins TRBV27 to TRBJ2-1; maybe TRBD1 (6 bases). The CDR3 is 15 amino acids. V was cut by 6 bases and J by 0 bases, with 12 bases left in between. The germline V gene has CDR1 MNHEY and CDR2 SMNVEV (reference sequence). CDR3 protein: CASRFTGLSYNEQFF. The CDR3 DNA is TGTGCCAGCAGATTTACAGGGCTCTCCTACAATGAGCAGTTCTTC.

This chain uses TRBV19 with TRBJ1-5; D is undetermined. Trimming left V 3 bases short and J 6 bases short, with 12 bases between. Germline CDR1 and CDR2: LNHDA and SQIVND (reference sequence). The CDR3 is 14 residues long. CDR3 sequence: CASSILASGQPQHF. Written as DNA, the CDR3 is TGTGCCAGTAGTATCCTGGCATCTGGTCAGCCCCAGCATTTT.

This chain connects TRBV13 to TRBJ2-7; tentative D call: TRBD2 (6 bases). The CDR3 totals 15 residues. V gave up 5 bases and J gave up 7 bases, with 21 bases separating them. Germline assignment: CDR1 PRHDT and CDR2 FYEKMQ (reference sequence). Written as DNA, the CDR3 is TGTGCCAGCAGCGGAGGGGACTCCCGGTCGGGAGAGCAGTACTTC. It codes for CASSGGDSRSGEQYF. Complete variable domain (other parts from reference TRBV13 and TRBJ2-7): AAGVIQSPRHLIKEKRETATLKCYPIPRHDTVYWYQQGPGQDPQFLISFYEKMQSDKGSIPDRFSAQQFSDYHSELNMSSLELGDSALYFCASSGGDSRSGEQYFGPGTRLTVT.

The chain employs TRBV9 and TRBJ2-1, with 8 bases matching TRBD1. In germline, CDR1 is SGDLS, CDR2 YYNGEE. The V segment lost 0 bases and the J segment 5 bases; nucleotides outside the gene matches: 7. The CDR3 loop spans 16 amino acids. CDR3 amino acids: CASSVGWTGSHNEQFF. The CDR3 region has the DNA TGTGCCAGCAGCGTAGGTTGGACAGGGAGCCACAATGAGCAGTTCTTC.

This chain joins TRBV14 and TRBJ2-7; perhaps TRBD1 as D (6 bases). Trimming took off 1 base at V and 2 bases at J, with 12 bases between the two ends. CDR1 and CDR2 from the germline V gene are SGHDN and FVKESK. This CDR3 spans 15 amino acids. CDR3 residues: CASSQGAGAAYEQYF. DNA for the CDR3: TGTGCCAGCAGCCAAGGGGCAGGGGCCGCCTACGAGCAGTACTTC.